The 32 T cell receptor beta chains below come from one sample, sequenced in a study of T cell changes during pregnancy in multiple sclerosis. Method: immunoSEQ multiplex PCR; TCRdb's copy keeps in-frame clones and lacks some. The sample includes roughly 45,000 clones, 88% of them seen just once. The sample here was CD4+ T cells from peripheral blood mononuclear cells, taken in the second trimester of pregnancy. These receptors were taken from a female donor with multiple sclerosis, enrolled in a pregnancy study.

The chain couples TRBV2 to TRBJ1-5, with 8 nucleotides matching TRBD1. Trimming took 9 bases from V and 3 from J; bases not matched to a gene: 10. The CDR3 totals 15 residues. The germline V gene encodes CDR1 SNHLY and CDR2 FYNNEI. The CDR3 sequence: CASGGGTGFNQPQHF. The DNA of the CDR3 is TGTGCCAGTGGCGGCGGGACAGGCTTCAATCAGCCCCAGCATTTT. Complete variable domain (other parts from reference TRBV2 and TRBJ1-5): EPEVTQTPSHQVTQMGQEVILRCVPISNHLYFYWYRQILGQKVEFLVSFYNNEISEKSEIFDDQFSVERPDGSNFTLKIRSTKLEDSAMYFCASGGGTGFNQPQHFGDGTRLSIL.

This chain joins TRBV14 and TRBJ1-3; D remains unclear. The CDR3 has 13 residues. Germline CDR1 reads SGHDN; CDR2 reads FVKESK. The V end lost 3 bases, the J end lost 2 bases, and 5 bases lay between the germline ends. CDR3 in DNA: TGTGCCAGCAGCCATTCAGCTGGAAACACCATATATTTT. Its translation is CASSHSAGNTIYF.

This clone occurred once. The V and J genes are TRBV4-2 and TRBJ2-7, with TRBD2 matching over 8 bases. This CDR3 is 14 amino acids long. Trimming took 2 bases from V and 13 from J; bases not matched to a gene: 13. Germline-derived CDR1 and CDR2 are LGHNA and YNFKEQ. CDR3 sequence reads: CASSQRGGREATYF. CDR3 in DNA: TGTGCCAGCAGCCAACGGGGGGGGCGGGAGGCAACATACTTC.

The CDR3 region is CASSTGGEGTQYF. CDR3 nucleotide sequence: TGTGCCAGCAGTACCGGAGGTGAGGGTACGCAGTATTTT. The chain couples TRBV27 to TRBJ2-3; D is perhaps TRBD2 (5 bases). Germline CDR1 MNHEY, CDR2 SMNVEV (reference sequence). CDR3 length equals 13 residues. V lost 5 bases to trimming and J lost 8 bases, with 14 bases between them.

This chain connects TRBV7-9 to TRBJ1-2, with TRBD1 identical over 9 bases. The V and J ends lost 0 bases and 0 bases, in that order; junction bases with no gene match: 5. The CDR3 runs 17 residues. From germline, CDR1 is SEHNR and CDR2 FQNEAQ (reference sequence). The CDR3 loop is CASSLAIGTGSNYGYTF. The CDR3 region has the DNA TGTGCCAGCAGCTTAGCTATCGGGACAGGGTCTAACTATGGCTACACCTTC.

This sequence joins TRBV27 and TRBJ2-2, with 8 bases fitting TRBD1. CDR3 length: 17 amino acids. Germline lookup yields CDR1 MNHEY and CDR2 SMNVEV (reference sequence). The ends lost 7 bases at V and 0 bases at J; junction bases unmatched: 10. The CDR3 reads CASMDRAKYANTGELFF. CDR3 DNA sequence: TGTGCCAGCATGGACAGGGCGAAATACGCGAACACCGGGGAGCTGTTTTTT.

V gene TRBV28 combines with J gene TRBJ1-2; possibly TRBD1 for D (5 bases). The germline V and J ends were trimmed by 8 bases and 5 bases, with 12 bases remaining between them. Germline values: CDR1 MDHEN, CDR2 SYDVKM. The CDR3 runs 12 residues. The CDR3 here is CASGGAVYGYTF. CDR3 in DNA: TGTGCCAGCGGCGGGGCAGTTTATGGCTACACCTTC.

The V gene is TRBV19, the J gene TRBJ2-4; 8 nucleotides align to TRBD1. The trim removed 2 bases at V and 1 base at J, leaving 10 bases unmatched. Germline assignment: CDR1 LNHDA and CDR2 SQIVND (reference sequence). The CDR3 consists of 18 residues. The CDR3 region is CASSIRSTGGRAKNIQYF. The CDR3 region has the DNA TGTGCCAGTAGTATAAGGAGCACAGGGGGACGCGCCAAAAACATTCAGTACTTC.

This rearrangement joins TRBV6-4 to TRBJ2-3; the match to TRBD2 covers 9 bases. Germline V gene sequence: CDR1 MRHNA, CDR2 SNTAGT. V was clipped by 0 bases and J by 6 bases; unmatched bases: 1. CDR3 length: 14 residues. The CDR3 loop reads CASSDSAGGDTQYF. The CDR3, as DNA: TGTGCCAGCAGTGACTCGGCGGGGGGGGATACGCAGTATTTT.

DNA for the CDR3: TGTGCCAGCGGAGGACTAGCGGGCCGCTTGGAGCAGTACTTC. Translated, it gives CASGGLAGRLEQYF. The chain links TRBV27 to TRBJ2-7; TRBD2 aligns across 11 bases. Germline CDR1 and CDR2: MNHEY and SMNVEV (reference sequence). V shed 8 bases and J 7 bases; nucleotides not matched to a gene: 10. This CDR3 has 14 residues.

In this sample, this clone turned up once. This rearrangement joins TRBV30 to TRBJ2-7, with D possibly being TRBD2 (6 bases). CDR3 length equals 15 residues. From germline, CDR1 is GTSNPN and CDR2 SVGIG (reference sequence). V lost 6 bases and J 3 bases, leaving 21 bases between the germline ends. CDR3 amino acids: CACPDLRTRGYEQYF. CDR3 nucleotides: TGTGCCTGCCCCGACTTGAGGACGCGGGGCTACGAGCAGTACTTC.

The chain employs TRBV7-2 and TRBJ2-3; TRBD2 matches at 7 bases. The CDR3 covers 17 residues. The V gene end was trimmed by 0 bases and the J gene end by 8 bases; junction bases not matched to a gene: 14. Looked up from germline, CDR1 is SGHTA and CDR2 is FQGNSA. CDR3 bases: TGTGCCAGCAGCTTAGCGGGAGGGGCCCCGGGCCTGGGTACGCAGTATTTT. It yields the protein CASSLAGGAPGLGTQYF.

The V and J genes are TRBV28 and TRBJ1-4; no reliable D call. The CDR3 sequence is 14 residues long. V lost 6 bases and J 7 bases, leaving 15 bases between the germline ends. Germline V gene sequence: CDR1 MDHEN, CDR2 SYDVKM. The CDR3 DNA follows: TGTGCCAGCAGGGGTACAGAAGTCGGTGAAAAACTGTTTTTT. Its protein is CASRGTEVGEKLFF.

J is TRBJ2-7 and V is TRBV7-2; 8 bases align to TRBD2. This CDR3 region has 15 residues. In germline, CDR1 is SGHTA, CDR2 FQGNSA. V dropped 4 bases and J dropped 3; count of bases not matched to a gene: 8. The CDR3 sequence is CASSSPGTRLYEQYF. DNA of the CDR3: TGTGCCAGCAGCTCCCCCGGGACTAGACTCTACGAGCAGTACTTC.

The J gene is TRBJ2-7, the V gene TRBV9; tentatively, D is TRBD2 (5 bases). Looked up from germline, CDR1 is SGDLS and CDR2 is YYNGEE. This CDR3 contains 14 residues. Deletions cut 0 bases from V and 7 bases from J, with 14 bases between. Here the CDR3 reads CASSVGSGLGEQYF. The CDR3 DNA reads as TGTGCCAGCAGCGTAGGGTCGGGGTTGGGTGAGCAGTACTTC.

This clone came up once. This chain connects TRBV28 to TRBJ2-5; the D gene is possibly TRBD1 (6 bases). The CDR3 consists of 15 residues. The V end lost 6 bases, the J end lost 3 bases, and 17 bases lay between the germline ends. CDR1 and CDR2 from the germline V gene are MDHEN and SYDVKM. In DNA form, the CDR3 reads TGTGCCAGCAGCCTCCCCGGCCGGGACAAAGAGACCCAGTACTTC. The encoded protein is CASSLPGRDKETQYF.

This chain joins TRBV30 and TRBJ1-5; 9 bases align to TRBD1. This CDR3 has 15 residues. V was clipped by 2 bases and J by 3 bases; unmatched bases: 5. Germline CDR1 reads GTSNPN; CDR2 reads SVGIG (reference sequence). The CDR3 here is CAWSPTGGHNQPQHF. The CDR3 DNA is TGTGCCTGGAGTCCGACAGGGGGTCACAATCAGCCCCAGCATTTT. The variable domain in full, completed from reference TRBV30 and TRBJ1-5, reads SQTIHQWPATLVQPVGSPLSLECTVEGTSNPNLYWYRQAAGRGLQLLFYSVGIGQISSEVPQNLSASRPQDRQFILSSKKLLLSDSGFYLCAWSPTGGHNQPQHFGDGTRLSIL.

This chain uses TRBV2 with TRBJ1-2, with D maybe TRBD1 (5 bases). The V gene lost 9 bases and the J gene lost 0 bases, with 11 bases spanning the gap. Looked up from germline, CDR1 is SNHLY and CDR2 is FYNNEI. This CDR3 has 13 amino acids. The CDR3 region is CASSLGPNYGYTF. The CDR3 DNA sequence: TGTGCCAGTTCACTGGGGCCTAACTATGGCTACACCTTC.

The CDR3 protein is CASRTGTTGELFF. CDR3 DNA: TGTGCCAGCCGGACAGGGACGACCGGGGAGCTGTTTTTT. The chain recombines TRBV6-5 with TRBJ2-2; 8 positions agree with TRBD1. The CDR3 covers 13 residues. Germline CDR1 and CDR2: MNHEY and SVGAGI. Trimming removed 8 bases from V and 5 bases from J; junction bases left unmatched: 4.

This clone occurred once. V and J are TRBV9 and TRBJ1-3, with TRBD1 matching over 10 bases. J gave up 2 bases and V 2 bases, and 10 bases lay outside the gene matches. The CDR3 runs 18 residues. Germline V gene sequence: CDR1 SGDLS, CDR2 YYNGEE. The CDR3 reads CASSVHTHGTGAGNTIYF. In DNA form, the CDR3 reads TGTGCCAGCAGCGTTCACACCCACGGGACAGGGGCTGGAAACACCATATATTTT.

The chain links TRBV5-4 to TRBJ2-1, with TRBD2 matching over 7 bases. Germline V lookup: CDR1 SGHNT, CDR2 YYREEE (reference sequence). V shed 3 bases and J 7 bases; nucleotides not matched to a gene: 10. The CDR3 runs to 15 residues. The CDR3: CASSYSAGRGNEQFF. Here the CDR3 DNA reads TGTGCCAGCAGCTACTCAGCGGGGAGGGGAAATGAGCAGTTCTTC.

The chain has TRBV28 and TRBJ2-7; 7 positions match TRBD2. There are 15 residues in the CDR3. From germline, CDR1 is MDHEN and CDR2 SYDVKM. V shed 4 bases and J 4 bases; nucleotides not matched to a gene: 10. CDR3 residues: CASSSMRELGYEQYF. For the CDR3, the DNA is TGTGCCAGCAGTTCCATGCGGGAGCTTGGTTACGAGCAGTACTTC. Full variable domain (remainder filled in from reference TRBV28 and TRBJ2-7): DVKVTQSSRYLVKRTGEKVFLECVQDMDHENMFWYRQDPGLGLRLIYFSYDVKMKEKGDIPEGYSVSREKKERFSLILESASTNQTSMYLCASSSMRELGYEQYFGPGTRLTVT.

The chain links TRBV25-1 to TRBJ1-3; 7 bases are a match to TRBD1. Germline assignment: CDR1 MGHDK and CDR2 SYGVNS. The CDR3 length is 18 residues. The V segment lost 2 bases and the J segment 0 bases; nucleotides outside the gene matches: 10. Here the CDR3 DNA reads TGTGCCAGCAGTGAAGAGAGGACAGGCTTATACTCTGGAAACACCATATATTTT. Its protein is CASSEERTGLYSGNTIYF.

This sequence joins TRBV11-2 and TRBJ2-2; the match to TRBD1 covers 9 bases. With V trimmed by 5 bases and J by 5 bases, 6 bases remained unmatched. This CDR3 has 15 residues. CDR1 and CDR2 (germline): SGHAT, FQNNGV. The CDR3 DNA sequence: TGTGCCAGCAGCCGATCCGGGACAGGGACCGGGGAGCTGTTTTTT. This gives the protein CASSRSGTGTGELFF.

This chain uses TRBV5-1 with TRBJ2-1; the match to TRBD2 covers 16 bases. CDR1 SGHRS and CDR2 YFSETQ come from the germline V gene. CDR3 length: 17 residues. The V gene end was trimmed by 4 bases and the J gene end by 6 bases; junction bases not matched to a gene: 7. The DNA for the CDR3 is TGCGCCAGCAGCCCGGGGACTAGCGGGAGGGCTTTCAATGAGCAGTTCTTC. Translated: CASSPGTSGRAFNEQFF.

This rearrangement joins TRBV5-6 to TRBJ2-5; 12 bases line up with TRBD2. There are 15 residues in the CDR3. J was trimmed by 4 bases and V by 4 bases; bases with no gene match: 5. Germline loops: CDR1 SGHDT, CDR2 YYEEEE. For the CDR3, the DNA is TGTGCCAGCAGCCAAACTAGCGGGAGGCGAGAGACCCAGTACTTC. Amino acid sequence: CASSQTSGRRETQYF. Full variable domain (rest looked up from reference TRBV5-6 and TRBJ2-5): DAGVTQSPTHLIKTRGQQVTLRCSPKSGHDTVSWYQQALGQGPQFIFQYYEEEERQRGNFPDRFSGHQFPNYSSELNVNALLLGDSALYLCASSQTSGRRETQYFGPGTRLLVL.

The V call is TRBV5-6, the J call TRBJ2-2; 11 bases map to TRBD2. The germline gives CDR1 SGHDT, CDR2 YYEEEE. The CDR3 consists of 15 residues. With 5 bases clipped from V and 6 bases from J, the junction kept 6 bases outside the gene matches. CDR3 in DNA: TGTGCCAGCAGATTAGCGGGAGGGGGACCCGGGGAGCTGTTTTTT. This sequence encodes CASRLAGGGPGELFF.

This sequence joins TRBV28 and TRBJ1-1, with 10 nucleotides matching TRBD1. After removal of 4 bases from V and 6 bases from J, the junction contained 8 bases not matched to a gene. The germline V gene encodes CDR1 MDHEN and CDR2 SYDVKM. CDR3 size: 15 residues. CDR3 nucleotide sequence: TGTGCCAGCAGTTCCGGGACAGGGGCACTGGCTGAAGCTTTCTTT. Protein sequence: CASSSGTGALAEAFF. Together with reference TRBV28 and TRBJ1-1, the CDR3 gives the full variable domain: DVKVTQSSRYLVKRTGEKVFLECVQDMDHENMFWYRQDPGLGLRLIYFSYDVKMKEKGDIPEGYSVSREKKERFSLILESASTNQTSMYLCASSSGTGALAEAFFGQGTRLTVV.

The count of this clone is one. The chain recombines TRBV27 with TRBJ2-1; 8 bases map to TRBD2. The CDR3 is made up of 15 amino acids. Trimming at V came to 5 bases and at J to 9 bases, leaving 12 bases not matched to a gene. CDR1 is MNHEY and CDR2 is SMNVEV in the germline V gene (reference sequence). The CDR3 nucleotides are TGTGCCAGCAGTCCCGGGACTAGGAAAGGACGTGAGCAGTTCTTC. Translation gives CASSPGTRKGREQFF.

The genes are TRBV5-4 and TRBJ2-1, with D possibly matching TRBD2 (5 bases). The germline V gene encodes CDR1 SGHNT and CDR2 YYREEE (reference sequence). Trimming took off 4 bases at V and 2 bases at J, with 13 bases between the two ends. This CDR3 comprises 15 residues. CDR3 sequence: CASSPGVRPYNEQFF. For the CDR3, the DNA is TGTGCCAGCAGCCCCGGGGTGCGGCCCTACAATGAGCAGTTCTTC.

DNA for the CDR3: TGTGCCAGAAGCTCCGGACAGGGGGCCGGATCGAGCGGGAGAGATGAGCAGTTCTTC. Translation gives CARSSGQGAGSSGRDEQFF. This chain connects TRBV5-3 to TRBJ2-1; 11 positions agree with TRBD1. TRBV5-3 is labeled an ORF, and its function is uncertain. The CDR3 is 19 amino acids. Trimming removed 3 bases from V and 8 bases from J; junction bases left unmatched: 19.

The gene calls are TRBV7-2 and TRBJ2-1; TRBD2 matches at 7 bases. CDR3 size: 15 residues. CDR1 and CDR2 (germline): SGHTA, FQGNSA. Unmatched junction bases numbered 8, after V lost 2 bases and J lost 7 bases. In DNA form, the CDR3 reads TGTGCCAGCAGCTTATCGGGGCGGGAGTCGAATGAGCAGTTCTTC. Translation: CASSLSGRESNEQFF.